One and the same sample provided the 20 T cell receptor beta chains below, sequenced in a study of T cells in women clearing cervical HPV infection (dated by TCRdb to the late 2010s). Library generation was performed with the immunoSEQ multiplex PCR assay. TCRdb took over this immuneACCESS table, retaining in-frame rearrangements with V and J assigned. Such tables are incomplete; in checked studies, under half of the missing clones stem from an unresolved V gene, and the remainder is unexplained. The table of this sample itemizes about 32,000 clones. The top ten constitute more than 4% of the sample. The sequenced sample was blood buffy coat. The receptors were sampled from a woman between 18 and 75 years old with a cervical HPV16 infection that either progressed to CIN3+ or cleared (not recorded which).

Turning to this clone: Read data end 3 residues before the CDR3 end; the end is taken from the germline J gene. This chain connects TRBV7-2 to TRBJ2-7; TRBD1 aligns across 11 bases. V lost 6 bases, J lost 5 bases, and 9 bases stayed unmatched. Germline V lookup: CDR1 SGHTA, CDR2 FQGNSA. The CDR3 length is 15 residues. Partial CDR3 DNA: TGTGCCAGCAGTTTCACCGGGACAGGGGGACACGAG. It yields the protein CASSFTGTGGHE. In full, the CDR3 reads CASSFTGTGGHEQYF.

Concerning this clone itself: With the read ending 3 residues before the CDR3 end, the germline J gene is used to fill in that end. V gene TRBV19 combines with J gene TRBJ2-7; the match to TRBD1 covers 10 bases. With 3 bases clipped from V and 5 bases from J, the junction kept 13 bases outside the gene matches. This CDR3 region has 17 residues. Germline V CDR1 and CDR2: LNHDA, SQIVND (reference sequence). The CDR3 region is CASSMITGQGSSDEQYF. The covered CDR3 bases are TGTGCCAGTAGTATGATCACGGGACAGGGGAGCAGCGACGAG.

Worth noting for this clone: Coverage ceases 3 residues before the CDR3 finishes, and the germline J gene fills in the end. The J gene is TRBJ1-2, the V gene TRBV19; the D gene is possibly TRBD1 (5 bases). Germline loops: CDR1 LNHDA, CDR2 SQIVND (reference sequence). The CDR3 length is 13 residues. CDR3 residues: CASSIGTSYDYTF. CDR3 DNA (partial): TGTGCCAGTAGTATCGGGACTAGCTACGAC.

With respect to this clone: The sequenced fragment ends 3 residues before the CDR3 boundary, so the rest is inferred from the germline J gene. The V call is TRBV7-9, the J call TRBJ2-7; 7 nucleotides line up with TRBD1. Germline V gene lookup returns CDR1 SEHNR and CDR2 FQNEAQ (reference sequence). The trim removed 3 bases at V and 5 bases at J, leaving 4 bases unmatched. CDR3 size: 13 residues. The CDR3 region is CASSFTGAHEQYF. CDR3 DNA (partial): TGTGCCAGCAGCTTCACAGGGGCCCACGAG.

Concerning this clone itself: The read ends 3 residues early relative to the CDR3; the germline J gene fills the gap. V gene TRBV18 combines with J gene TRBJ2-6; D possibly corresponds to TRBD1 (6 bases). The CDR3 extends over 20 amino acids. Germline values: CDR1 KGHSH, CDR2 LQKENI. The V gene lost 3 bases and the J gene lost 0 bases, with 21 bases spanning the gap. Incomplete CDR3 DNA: TGTGCCAGCTCACCGCCGCGACAGGCGTCCTTGGACTCTGGGGCCAACGTC. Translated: CASSPPRQASLDSGANV. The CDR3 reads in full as CASSPPRQASLDSGANVLTF.

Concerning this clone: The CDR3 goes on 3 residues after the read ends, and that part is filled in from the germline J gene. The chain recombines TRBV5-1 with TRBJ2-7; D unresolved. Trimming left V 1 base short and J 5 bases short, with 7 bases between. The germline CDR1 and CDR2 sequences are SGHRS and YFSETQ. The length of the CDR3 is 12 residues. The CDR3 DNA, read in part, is TGCGCCAGCAGCTTGCAGTTGGACGAG. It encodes CASSLQLDE. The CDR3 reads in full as CASSLQLDEQYF. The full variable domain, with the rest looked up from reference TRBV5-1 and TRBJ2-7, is KAGVTQTPRYLIKTRGQQVTLSCSPISGHRSVSWYQQTPGQGLQFLFEYFSETQRNKGNFPGRFSGRQFSNSRSEMNVSTLELGDSALYLCASSLQLDEQYFGPGTRLTVT.

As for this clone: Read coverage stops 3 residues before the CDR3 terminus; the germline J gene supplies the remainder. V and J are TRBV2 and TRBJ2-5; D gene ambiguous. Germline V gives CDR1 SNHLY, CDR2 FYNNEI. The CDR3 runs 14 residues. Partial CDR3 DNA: TGTGCCAGCAAGGCCGCCGCTTACACAGATACC. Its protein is CASKAAAYTDT. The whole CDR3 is CASKAAAYTDTQYF.

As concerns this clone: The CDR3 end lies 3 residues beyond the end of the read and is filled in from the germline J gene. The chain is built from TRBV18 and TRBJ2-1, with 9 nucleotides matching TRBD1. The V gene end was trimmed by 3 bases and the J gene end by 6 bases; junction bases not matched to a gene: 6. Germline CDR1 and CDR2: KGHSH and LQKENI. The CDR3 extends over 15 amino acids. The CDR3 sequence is CASSPRDRVINEQFF. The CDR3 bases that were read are TGTGCCAGCTCACCCCGGGACAGGGTAATCAATGAG.

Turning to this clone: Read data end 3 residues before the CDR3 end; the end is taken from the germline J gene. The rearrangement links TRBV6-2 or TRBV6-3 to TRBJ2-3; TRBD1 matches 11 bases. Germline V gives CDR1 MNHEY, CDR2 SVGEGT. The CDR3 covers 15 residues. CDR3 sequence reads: CASSPGQGVRETQYF. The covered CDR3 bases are TGTGCCAGCAGCCCGGGACAGGGGGTGAGGGAGACG.

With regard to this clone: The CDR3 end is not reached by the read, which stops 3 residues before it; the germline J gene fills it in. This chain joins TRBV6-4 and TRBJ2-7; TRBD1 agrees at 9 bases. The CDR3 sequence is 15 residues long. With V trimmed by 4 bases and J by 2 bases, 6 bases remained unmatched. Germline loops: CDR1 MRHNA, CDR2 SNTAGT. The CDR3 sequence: CASSVGQGTPYEQYF. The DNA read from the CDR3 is TGTGCCAGCAGTGTAGGACAGGGGACTCCCTACGAG.

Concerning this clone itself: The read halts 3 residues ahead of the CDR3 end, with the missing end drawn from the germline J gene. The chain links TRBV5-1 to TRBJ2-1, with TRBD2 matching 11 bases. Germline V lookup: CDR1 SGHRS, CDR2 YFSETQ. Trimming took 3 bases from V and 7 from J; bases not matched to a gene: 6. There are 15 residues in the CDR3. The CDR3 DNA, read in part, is TGCGCCAGCAGCTCCGGACTAGCGGGCTGGAATGAG. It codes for CASSSGLAGWNE. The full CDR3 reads CASSSGLAGWNEQFF.

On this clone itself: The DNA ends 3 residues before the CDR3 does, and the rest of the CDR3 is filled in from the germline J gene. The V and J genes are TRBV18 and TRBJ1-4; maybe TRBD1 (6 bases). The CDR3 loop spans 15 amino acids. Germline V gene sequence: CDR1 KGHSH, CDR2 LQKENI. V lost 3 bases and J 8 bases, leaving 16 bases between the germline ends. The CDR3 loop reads CASSPSTGVGEKLFF. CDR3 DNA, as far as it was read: TGTGCCAGCTCACCGTCGACAGGCGTGGGCGAAAAA.

CDR3 DNA (partial): TGTGCCAGTAGTACGCAACTAGGGCAGCCC. As protein: CASSTQLGQP. The whole CDR3 region reads CASSTQLGQPQHF. The rearrangement uses TRBV19 and TRBJ1-5; D unclear. The read finishes 3 residues shy of the CDR3 end, and the germline J gene is used to complete it. This CDR3 has 13 amino acids. Trimming left V 4 bases short and J 7 bases short, with 11 bases between. Germline CDR1 LNHDA, CDR2 SQIVND (reference sequence).

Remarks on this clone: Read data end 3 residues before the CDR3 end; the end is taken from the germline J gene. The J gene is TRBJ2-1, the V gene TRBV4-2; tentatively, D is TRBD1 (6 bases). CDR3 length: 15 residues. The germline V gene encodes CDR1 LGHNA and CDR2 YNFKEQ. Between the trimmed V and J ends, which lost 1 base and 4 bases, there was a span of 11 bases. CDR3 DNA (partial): TGTGCCAGCAGCCAAGTAACGGGACAATACAATGAG. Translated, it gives CASSQVTGQYNE. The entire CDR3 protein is CASSQVTGQYNEQFF.

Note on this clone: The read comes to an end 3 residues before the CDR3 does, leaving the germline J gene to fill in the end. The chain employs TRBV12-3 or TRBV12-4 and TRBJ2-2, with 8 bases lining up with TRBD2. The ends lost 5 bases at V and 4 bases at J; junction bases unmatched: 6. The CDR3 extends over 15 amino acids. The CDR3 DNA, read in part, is TGTGCCAGCAGTCGCCGGACTAGCCCCACCGGGGAG. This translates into CASSRRTSPTGE. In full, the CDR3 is CASSRRTSPTGELFF.

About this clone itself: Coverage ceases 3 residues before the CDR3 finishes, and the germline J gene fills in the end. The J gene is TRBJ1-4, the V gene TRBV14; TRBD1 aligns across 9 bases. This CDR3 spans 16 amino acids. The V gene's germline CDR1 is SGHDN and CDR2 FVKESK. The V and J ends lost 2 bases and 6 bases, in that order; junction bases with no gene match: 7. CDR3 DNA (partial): TGTGCCAGCAGCCAACTACCAGGACAGGGGCATGAAAAA. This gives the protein CASSQLPGQGHEK. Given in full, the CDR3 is CASSQLPGQGHEKLFF.

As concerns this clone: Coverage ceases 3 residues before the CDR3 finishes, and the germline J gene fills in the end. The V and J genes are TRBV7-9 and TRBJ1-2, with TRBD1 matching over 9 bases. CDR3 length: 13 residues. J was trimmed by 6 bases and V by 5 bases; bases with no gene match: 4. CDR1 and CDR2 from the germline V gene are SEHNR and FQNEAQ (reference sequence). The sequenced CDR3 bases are TGTGCCAGCAGCCTTGGGGACAGGGATGGC. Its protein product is CASSLGDRDG. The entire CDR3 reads CASSLGDRDGYTF.

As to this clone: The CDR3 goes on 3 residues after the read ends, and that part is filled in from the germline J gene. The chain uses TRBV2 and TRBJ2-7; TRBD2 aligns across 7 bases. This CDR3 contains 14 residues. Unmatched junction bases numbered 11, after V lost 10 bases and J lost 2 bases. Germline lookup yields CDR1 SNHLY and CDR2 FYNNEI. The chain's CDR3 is CATVGVAGAYEQYF. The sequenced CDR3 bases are TGTGCCACCGTGGGAGTGGCGGGGGCCTACGAG.

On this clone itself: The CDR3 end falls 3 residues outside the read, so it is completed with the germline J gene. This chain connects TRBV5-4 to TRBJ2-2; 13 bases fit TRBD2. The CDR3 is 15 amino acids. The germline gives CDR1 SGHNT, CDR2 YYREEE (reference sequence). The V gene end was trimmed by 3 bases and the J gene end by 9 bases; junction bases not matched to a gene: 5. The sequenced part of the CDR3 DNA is TGTGCCAGCAGCTCACTAGCGGGAGGGCCGCGGGAG. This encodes CASSSLAGGPRE. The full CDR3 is CASSSLAGGPRELFF.

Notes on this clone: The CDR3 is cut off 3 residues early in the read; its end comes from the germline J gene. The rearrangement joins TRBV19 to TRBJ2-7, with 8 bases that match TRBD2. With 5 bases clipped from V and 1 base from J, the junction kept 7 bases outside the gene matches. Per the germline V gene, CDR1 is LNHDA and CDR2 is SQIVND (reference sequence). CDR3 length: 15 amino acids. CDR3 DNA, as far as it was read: TGTGCCAGTAGTTCCAATATAGCGGGGTCCTACGAG. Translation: CASSSNIAGSYE. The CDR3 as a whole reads CASSSNIAGSYEQYF.